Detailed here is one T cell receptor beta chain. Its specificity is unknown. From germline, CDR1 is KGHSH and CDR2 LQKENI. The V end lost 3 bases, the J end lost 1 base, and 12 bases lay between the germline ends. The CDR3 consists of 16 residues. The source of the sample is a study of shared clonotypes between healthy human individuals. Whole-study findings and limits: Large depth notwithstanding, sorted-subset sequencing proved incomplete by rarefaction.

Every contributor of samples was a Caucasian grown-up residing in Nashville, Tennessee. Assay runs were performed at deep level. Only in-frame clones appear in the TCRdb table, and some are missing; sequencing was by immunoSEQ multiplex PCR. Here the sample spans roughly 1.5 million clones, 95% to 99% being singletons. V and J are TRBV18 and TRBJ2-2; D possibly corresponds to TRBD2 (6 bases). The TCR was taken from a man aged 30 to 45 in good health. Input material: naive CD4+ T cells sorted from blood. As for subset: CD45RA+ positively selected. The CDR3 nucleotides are TGTGCCAGCTCACCGCCCCTAGCGAGGAACACCGGGGAGCTGTTTTTT. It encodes CASSPPLARNTGELFF.